Below, 23 T cell receptor beta chains from the same sample are listed, as sequenced in a study of CD8+ T cells in alopecia areata. cDNA prepared by RNA extraction and subsequent reverse transcription served as the template for sequencing. TCRdb's copy holds only in-frame clones and misses some; the assay was immunoSEQ multiplex PCR. In the table there are approximately 300,000 clones, about 62% of which are singletons. Sample treatment: oral pan-JAK inhibitor, 5-10 mg twice daily. Source: CD4+ T cells sorted from blood, taken at week 24, from a patient treated with tofacitinib. Receptors originate from a human donor with alopecia areata.

The chain employs TRBV5-1 and TRBJ2-3, with 10 bases lining up with TRBD2. The germline V gene encodes CDR1 SGHRS and CDR2 YFSETQ. The J segment lost 0 bases and the V segment lost 0 bases, leaving 7 bases of the junction unmatched. There are 18 residues in the CDR3. The CDR3 is CASSLELAGAGSTDTQYF. CDR3 sequence (DNA): TGCGCCAGCAGCTTGGAGCTAGCGGGGGCCGGTAGCACAGATACGCAGTATTTT.

The gene calls are TRBV27 and TRBJ2-3; D is ambiguous. The germline V and J ends were trimmed by 3 bases and 6 bases, with 4 bases remaining between them. The CDR3 extends over 11 amino acids. Germline V gives CDR1 MNHEY, CDR2 SMNVEV (reference sequence). The CDR3 DNA is TGTGCCAGCAGTTTGATGGATACGCAGTATTTT. It yields the protein CASSLMDTQYF.

The genes are TRBV30 and TRBJ2-2, with 8 nucleotides matching TRBD2. This CDR3 has 15 residues. Trimming cost V 0 bases and J 6 bases; bases outside gene matches: 6. Looked up from germline, CDR1 is GTSNPN and CDR2 is SVGIG (reference sequence). The CDR3 spells CAWSVIAGTSGELFF. As DNA, the CDR3 is TGTGCCTGGAGTGTCATAGCGGGAACGTCCGGGGAGCTGTTTTTT. Together with reference TRBV30 and TRBJ2-2, the CDR3 gives the full variable domain: SQTIHQWPATLVQPVGSPLSLECTVEGTSNPNLYWYRQAAGRGLQLLFYSVGIGQISSEVPQNLSASRPQDRQFILSSKKLLLSDSGFYLCAWSVIAGTSGELFFGEGSRLTVL.

V usage is TRBV9 and J usage is TRBJ1-1; tentative D call: TRBD1 (5 bases). Between the trimmed V and J ends, which lost 0 bases and 1 base, there was a span of 10 bases. This CDR3 comprises 15 residues. CDR1 and CDR2 from the germline V gene are SGDLS and YYNGEE. Here the CDR3 DNA reads TGTGCCAGCAGCGTAGGAGGACACAAGAACACTGAAGCTTTCTTT. Protein product: CASSVGGHKNTEAFF.

This clone has more than one count but fewer than ten. The V call is TRBV29-1, the J call TRBJ2-1; D is unclear. Germline loops: CDR1 SQVTM, CDR2 ANQGSEA. CDR3 length: 11 amino acids. V dropped 4 bases and J dropped 4 bases, with 5 bases sitting between them. CDR3 nucleotide sequence: TGCAGCGTTGTGGGGTACAATGAGCAGTTCTTC. This gives the protein CSVVGYNEQFF.

This chain links TRBV7-9 with TRBJ2-1, with no clear D. The CDR3 length is 13 residues. Germline CDR1 is SEHNR and CDR2 is FQNEAQ (reference sequence). Trimming pared 1 base from V and 14 bases from J, leaving 15 bases between. The CDR3 DNA sequence: TGTGCCAGCAGCTTAGTCGATGCTCAACGGGAGTTCTTC. It specifies CASSLVDAQREFF.

The chain is built from TRBV29-1 and TRBJ2-6; TRBD1 agrees at 8 bases. J was trimmed by 6 bases and V by 6 bases; bases with no gene match: 7. The CDR3 covers 14 residues. The V gene's germline CDR1 is SQVTM and CDR2 ANQGSEA. This chain's CDR3 is CSVQGATLANVLTF. Written as DNA, the CDR3 is TGCAGCGTCCAGGGGGCTACTTTGGCCAACGTCCTGACTTTC.

The chain recombines TRBV29-1 with TRBJ2-1; TRBD1 might be the D (6 bases). Germline CDR1 reads SQVTM; CDR2 reads ANQGSEA. The CDR3 is 14 residues long. Trimming cost V 4 bases and J 8 bases, with 18 bases left between them. CDR3 sequence: CSVVKAQGGYEQFF. The CDR3 DNA follows: TGCAGCGTTGTTAAGGCACAGGGTGGCTATGAGCAGTTCTTC.

The rearrangement uses TRBV5-6 and TRBJ2-1; a possible D gene is TRBD1 (5 bases). This CDR3 region has 12 residues. Germline CDR1 SGHDT, CDR2 YYEEEE. V lost 5 bases to trimming and J lost 8 bases, with 11 bases between them. The CDR3 here is CASRFSQDEQFF. CDR3 in DNA: TGTGCCAGCAGATTCTCACAGGATGAGCAGTTCTTC.

The chain recombines TRBV30 with TRBJ1-1; D might be TRBD1 (5 bases). The CDR3 has 14 amino acids. V lost 3 bases and J lost 4, with 15 bases in between. Germline CDR1 and CDR2: GTSNPN and SVGIG (reference sequence). CDR3 region: CAWSHTVGGTEAFF. The CDR3 coding sequence is TGTGCCTGGAGCCATACGGTCGGGGGCACTGAAGCTTTCTTT.

The genes are TRBV4-3 and TRBJ2-1, with 12 bases that match TRBD2. Per the germline V gene, CDR1 is LGHNA and CDR2 is YSLEER. The CDR3 is 17 amino acids. The trim removed 4 bases at V and 4 bases at J, leaving 8 bases unmatched. The CDR3 region is CASSPLTSGGVYNEQFF. The CDR3 DNA follows: TGCGCCAGCAGCCCCCTGACTAGCGGGGGAGTTTACAATGAGCAGTTCTTC.

The chain recombines TRBV27 with TRBJ2-7; perhaps D is TRBD1 or TRBD2 (5 bases each). In germline, CDR1 is MNHEY, CDR2 SMNVEV (reference sequence). Trimming removed 5 bases at V and 5 bases at J, with 16 bases between. This CDR3 contains 14 residues. This CDR3 is CASSTIRGDHEQYF. CDR3 DNA sequence: TGTGCCAGCAGTACCATCCGAGGGGACCACGAGCAGTACTTC.

This rearrangement joins TRBV5-4 to TRBJ2-3; 10 positions match TRBD2. CDR3 length: 15 residues. Looked up from germline, CDR1 is SGHNT and CDR2 is YYREEE (reference sequence). J lost 2 bases, V lost 3 bases, and 3 bases had no gene match. CDR3 nucleotide sequence: TGTGCCAGCAGCTCGGGACTAGCGTTCACAGATACGCAGTATTTT. Amino acids: CASSSGLAFTDTQYF.

This clone was seen a few times. At one end the junction does not follow the germline gene, possibly because of a read error. This chain uses TRBV5-1 with TRBJ2-3, with D possibly TRBD2 on 6 matching bases. CDR1 and CDR2 from the germline V gene are SGHRS and YFSETQ. CDR3 size: 13 residues. CDR3 bases: TGCGCCAGCAGCTCCGCCCCCCTCGGGAGTAAGATTTTT. Translating gives CASSSAPLGSKIF.

The chain is built from TRBV4-2 and TRBJ1-6; a possible D gene is TRBD1 (5 bases). CDR1 and CDR2 (germline): LGHNA, YNFKEQ. The ends were cut back, 6 bases at V and 7 bases at J, with 28 bases in the middle. The CDR3 totals 19 residues. The CDR3, as DNA: TGTGCCAGCAGGCCCTTGGCCTTGGGTGTTTGGACAACCAATTCACCCCTCCACTTT. Translated: CASRPLALGVWTTNSPLHF.

This clone has a handful of counts. The rearrangement joins TRBV29-1 to TRBJ2-1; 7 bases fit TRBD2. V lost 3 bases, J lost 3 bases, and 8 bases stayed unmatched. Per germline, CDR1 SQVTM and CDR2 ANQGSEA. There are 15 residues in the CDR3. The CDR3 region has the DNA TGCAGCGTTGAGGGGGAGGGGTCGAACTACAATGAGCAGTTCTTC. Protein: CSVEGEGSNYNEQFF.

The rearrangement uses TRBV7-2 and TRBJ2-6, with no clear D. V was pared by 5 bases and J by 4 bases, with 12 bases between. Per the germline V gene, CDR1 is SGHTA and CDR2 is FQGNSA. The CDR3 sequence is 15 residues long. CDR3: CASSPQAAGANVLTF. CDR3 nucleotide sequence: TGTGCCAGCAGCCCCCAGGCGGCAGGGGCCAACGTCCTGACTTTC.

This clone turned up a few times. The chain couples TRBV7-9 to TRBJ2-2; D is undetermined. From germline, CDR1 is SEHNR and CDR2 FQNEAQ (reference sequence). V dropped 6 bases and J dropped 3 bases, with 5 bases sitting between them. The CDR3 spans 12 residues. The CDR3 region is CASRRDTGELFF. The CDR3, as DNA: TGTGCCAGCAGAAGGGACACCGGGGAGCTGTTTTTT.

V and J are TRBV30 and TRBJ2-5, with 7 bases that match TRBD2. The ends lost 3 bases at V and 3 bases at J; junction bases unmatched: 4. CDR1 is GTSNPN and CDR2 is SVGIG in the germline V gene (reference sequence). The CDR3 loop spans 13 amino acids. CDR3 sequence (DNA): TGTGCCTGGAGCCGTCGGGGGGAAGAGACCCAGTACTTC. Amino acid sequence: CAWSRRGEETQYF. The whole variable domain, remainder taken from reference TRBV30 and TRBJ2-5, is SQTIHQWPATLVQPVGSPLSLECTVEGTSNPNLYWYRQAAGRGLQLLFYSVGIGQISSEVPQNLSASRPQDRQFILSSKKLLLSDSGFYLCAWSRRGEETQYFGPGTRLLVL.

The chain has TRBV4-3 and TRBJ1-6; TRBD1 aligns across 7 bases. Trimming at V came to 0 bases and at J to 4 bases, leaving 6 bases not matched to a gene. The germline V gene encodes CDR1 LGHNA and CDR2 YSLEER. This CDR3 is built from 17 residues. The CDR3 reads CASSQDRDSRYNSPLHF. The CDR3 DNA follows: TGCGCCAGCAGCCAAGATCGGGACAGCCGATATAATTCACCCCTCCACTTT.

The genes are TRBV9 and TRBJ2-5; 9 bases align to TRBD2. In germline, CDR1 is SGDLS, CDR2 YYNGEE. Trimming cost V 3 bases and J 4 bases; bases outside gene matches: 7. CDR3 size: 15 residues. This chain's CDR3 is CASSGEGLAGETQYF. In nucleotides, the CDR3 is TGTGCCAGCAGCGGGGAGGGACTAGCAGGAGAGACCCAGTACTTC.

This clone has only a few counts. This chain connects TRBV7-9 to TRBJ1-3, with 8 positions matching TRBD1. Unmatched junction bases numbered 7, after V lost 5 bases and J lost 4 bases. The CDR3 totals 15 residues. The germline V gene has CDR1 SEHNR and CDR2 FQNEAQ (reference sequence). The CDR3: CASSPRQGRGNTIYF. In DNA, the CDR3 is TGTGCCAGCAGCCCTCGACAGGGGCGAGGAAACACCATATATTTT.

This clone showed up just a few times. This chain connects TRBV7-3 to TRBJ2-1, with D perhaps given as TRBD1 or TRBD2 (5 bases each). The V gene lost 5 bases and the J gene lost 7 bases, with 12 bases spanning the gap. This CDR3 comprises 13 residues. CDR1 SGHTA and CDR2 FQGTGA come from the germline V gene. CDR3: CASSLGTGNEQFF. For the CDR3, the DNA is TGTGCCAGCAGCCTAGGGACCGGGAATGAGCAGTTCTTC.